The 8 T cell receptor beta chains listed next were all sequenced from one sample in a study of persistence of HIV-infected CD4 T cells. Stimulation used around 9.1 ug/mL lysate from CMV-infected fibroblasts. CD40L-negative CD69-negative CD45RO-high memory CD4+ T cells were sorted as populations depleted of antigen-responding cells. Which antigens these TCRs recognize remains unknown. The libraries were made with immunoSEQ version 4 in survey mode. Profiled with immunoSEQ multiplex PCR; TCRdb holds only in-frame clones, not every one. The table lists approximately 27,000 clones, roughly three quarters of them singletons. The sample consisted of CD4+ T cells sorted from PBMCs after approximately 19-hour stimulation, taken from a patient who received antiretroviral therapy. The receptors originated from an adult woman with HIV who was CMV-seropositive.

V gene TRBV6-6 combines with J gene TRBJ2-7, with 12 bases aligning to TRBD2. The CDR3 length is 15 residues. J gave up 3 bases and V 4 bases, and 4 bases lay outside the gene matches. CDR1 is MNHNY, CDR2 SVGAGI, per germline (reference sequence). CDR3 protein: CASSSTSGGLYEQYF. The DNA of the CDR3 is TGTGCCAGCAGTTCGACTAGCGGGGGCCTCTACGAGCAGTACTTC.

This sequence joins TRBV3-1 (or the pseudogene TRBV3-2) and TRBJ2-7; either TRBD1 or TRBD2 may fit D (5 bases each). From germline, CDR1 is LGHDT and CDR2 YNNKEL (reference sequence). Trimming removed 1 base from V and 6 bases from J, with 13 bases in between. This CDR3 spans 14 amino acids. CDR3 sequence: CASSQGPRGAEQYV. The CDR3 nucleotides read TGTGCCAGCAGCCAAGGTCCACGAGGGGCCGAGCAGTACGTC.

In its sample, this clone is medium-sized. This chain joins TRBV19 and TRBJ1-1; D perhaps matches TRBD1 (5 bases). CDR3 length equals 14 residues. The germline V and J ends were trimmed by 6 bases and 5 bases, with 16 bases remaining between them. Germline values: CDR1 LNHDA, CDR2 SQIVND (reference sequence). The CDR3, as DNA: TGTGCCAGTAGAGAAAGGGGATTGGGAACTGAAGCTTTCTTT. Protein sequence: CASRERGLGTEAFF. The whole variable domain, remainder taken from reference TRBV19 and TRBJ1-1, is DGGITQSPKYLFRKEGQNVTLSCEQNLNHDAMYWYRQDPGQGLRLIYYSQIVNDFQKGDIAEGYSVSREKKESFPLTVTSAQKNPTAFYLCASRERGLGTEAFFGQGTRLTVV.

The genes are TRBV18 and TRBJ1-5; TRBD1 might be the D (6 bases). Trimming left V 5 bases short and J 3 bases short, with 11 bases between. The CDR3 sequence is 14 residues long. CDR1 is KGHSH and CDR2 is LQKENI in the germline V gene. This CDR3 reads CASSKTGDNQPQHF. CDR3 DNA sequence: TGTGCCAGCTCAAAGACAGGTGACAATCAGCCCCAGCATTTT.

The genes are TRBV19 and TRBJ1-3, with no clear D. The V gene's germline CDR1 is LNHDA and CDR2 SQIVND (reference sequence). The CDR3 runs 14 residues. Trimming took 5 bases from V and 3 from J, leaving 11 bases between them. The CDR3, as DNA: TGTGCCAGTAGTGCCCATCAAGTTGGAAACACCATATATTTT. Translated, it gives CASSAHQVGNTIYF.

The chain has TRBV10-1 and TRBJ1-1, with D perhaps TRBD1 (6 bases). Germline V gives CDR1 WNHNN, CDR2 SYGVQD (reference sequence). Trimming removed 4 bases at V and 1 base at J, with 13 bases between. This CDR3 has 15 amino acids. CDR3 in amino acids: CASSAMGAGNTEAFF. The CDR3, as DNA: TGCGCCAGCAGTGCTATGGGGGCAGGGAACACTGAAGCTTTCTTT.

This clone was recorded a few times. In the same sample, other DNA sequences code for this CDR3. This chain connects TRBV5-1 to TRBJ1-5; TRBD1 aligns across 8 bases. CDR1 and CDR2 (germline): SGHRS, YFSETQ. This CDR3 is built from 13 residues. J gave up 6 bases and V 4 bases, and 3 bases lay outside the gene matches. The CDR3 nucleotides are TGCGCCAGCAGCCTCGACAGGGGTCAGCCCCAGCATTTT. Amino acid sequence: CASSLDRGQPQHF. Combining the CDR3 with reference TRBV5-1 and TRBJ1-5 gives the whole variable domain KAGVTQTPRYLIKTRGQQVTLSCSPISGHRSVSWYQQTPGQGLQFLFEYFSETQRNKGNFPGRFSGRQFSNSRSEMNVSTLELGDSALYLCASSLDRGQPQHFGDGTRLSIL.

V gene TRBV15 combines with J gene TRBJ2-1; D is unresolved. The germline V gene encodes CDR1 LNHNV and CDR2 YYDKDF (reference sequence). V gave up 0 bases and J gave up 5 bases, with 8 bases separating them. CDR3 length equals 14 residues. CDR3 in DNA: TGTGCCACCAGCAGAGATTACATGGACAATGAGCAGTTCTTC. Protein sequence: CATSRDYMDNEQFF. The variable domain in full, with the rest retrieved from reference TRBV15 and TRBJ2-1, is DAMVIQNPRYQVTQFGKPVTLSCSQTLNHNVMYWYQQKSSQAPKLLFHYYDKDFNNEADTPDNFQSRRPNTSFCFLDIRSPGLGDTAMYLCATSRDYMDNEQFFGPGTRLTVL.